The 20 T cell receptor beta chains below all came from one sample that was sequenced in a study of blood T cells in healthy people across ages. Together with a sample-barcoded 5' primer, a J-beta primer mix was included in a second PCR lasting about 7 to 12 cycles. TCRdb re-called the 5' RACE reads with MiXCR, one entry per CDR3 protein. This table holds fewer than 800,000 distinct CDR3 sequences, around 45% found once. Sequencing was done on a sample of blood. The receptors here all came from a woman in her sixties or seventies in good health.

This rearrangement joins TRBV5-1 to TRBJ2-5; a weak D match, TRBD2 (5 bases). CDR1 and CDR2 (germline): SGHRS, YFSETQ. Trimming removed 6 bases from V and 2 bases from J, with 14 bases in between. The CDR3 runs to 14 residues. The CDR3 sequence is CASNPSPGQETQYF. In nucleotides, the CDR3 is TGCGCCAGCAACCCGTCCCCGGGGCAAGAGACCCAGTACTTC.

The gene calls are TRBV6-2 or TRBV6-3 and TRBJ2-7; D is possibly TRBD1 or TRBD2 (7 bases each). Trimming removed 11 bases from V and 5 bases from J, with 19 bases in between. The CDR3 runs 13 residues. CDR1 and CDR2 (germline): MNHEY, SVGEGT. The CDR3 loop reads CAAAGPRGHEQYF. DNA for the CDR3: TGTGCCGCAGCGGGGCCGAGGGGGCACGAGCAGTACTTC.

CDR3 region: CSVHRDNTEAFF. The CDR3 coding sequence is TGCAGTGTCCACAGGGACAACACTGAAGCTTTCTTT. The rearrangement links TRBV29-1 to TRBJ1-1, with TRBD1 as a possible D gene (6 bases). Germline V lookup: CDR1 SQVTM, CDR2 ANQGSEA. The CDR3 consists of 12 residues. The full variable domain, completed using reference TRBV29-1 and TRBJ1-1, is SAVISQKPSRDICQRGTSLTIQCQVDSQVTMMFWYRQQPGQSLTLIATANQGSEATYESGFVIDKFPISRPNLTFSTLTVSNMSPEDSSIYLCSVHRDNTEAFFGQGTRLTVV.

This chain uses TRBV12-3 or TRBV12-4 with TRBJ2-7; D call uncertain. The CDR3 covers 13 residues. The V and J ends lost 4 bases and 2 bases respectively, with 9 bases between them. This CDR3 reads CASSSRLAYEQYF. CDR3 nucleotides: TGTGCCAGCAGTTCACGACTTGCCTACGAGCAGTACTTC.

This clonotype came up once. The chain employs TRBV7-2 and TRBJ2-1; D unresolved. The CDR3 covers 14 residues. Germline lookup yields CDR1 SGHTA and CDR2 FQGNSA. V shed 5 bases and J shed 9 bases, with 17 bases lying between them. The DNA of the CDR3 is TGTGCCAGCAGCCGCGGATCCGTTCCGAGTGAGCAGTTCTTC. It encodes CASSRGSVPSEQFF.

The count of this clonotype is one. V and J are TRBV18 and TRBJ2-2; TRBD1 or TRBD2 may be the D gene (5 bases each). The CDR3 covers 14 residues. Germline values: CDR1 KGHSH, CDR2 LQKENI. Trimming cost V 0 bases and J 4 bases, with 6 bases left between them. CDR3 DNA sequence: TGTGCCAGCTCACCACCGGGGGTCACCGGGGAGCTGTTTTTT. Its translation is CASSPPGVTGELFF.

This clonotype came up a few times. V and J are TRBV5-1 and TRBJ1-6; D is ambiguous. CDR1 SGHRS and CDR2 YFSETQ come from the germline V gene. The CDR3 runs to 15 residues. Trimming stripped 0 bases from V and 9 bases from J, with 13 bases between. The CDR3 bases are TGCGCCAGCAGCTTGGCCGTAGGGTCTGGTTCACCCCTCCACTTT. Amino acids: CASSLAVGSGSPLHF.

There are a few counts of this clonotype. The chain employs TRBV5-6 and TRBJ2-5; TRBD1 agrees at 9 bases. Trimming at V came to 4 bases and at J to 4 bases, leaving 11 bases not matched to a gene. The CDR3 length is 16 residues. Germline assignment: CDR1 SGHDT and CDR2 YYEEEE. The CDR3 bases are TGTGCCAGCAGCCCGGTGGGGACAGGGAAAGGAGAGACCCAGTACTTC. Protein sequence: CASSPVGTGKGETQYF.

The V and J genes are TRBV18 and TRBJ1-1, with unresolved D. The germline V and J ends were trimmed by 6 bases and 0 bases, with 14 bases remaining between them. CDR1 KGHSH and CDR2 LQKENI come from the germline V gene. CDR3 size: 15 residues. CDR3 sequence: CASSPVGGMNTEAFF. For the CDR3, the DNA is TGTGCCAGCTCCCCGGTCGGAGGGATGAACACTGAAGCTTTCTTT.

This chain joins TRBV9 and TRBJ2-7; D is undetermined. Germline V gene data show CDR1 as SGDLS and CDR2 as YYNGEE. V lost 3 bases, J lost 4 bases, and 14 bases lay in between. The CDR3 has 14 amino acids. CDR3 sequence reads: CASSAPGLGYEQYF. CDR3 DNA sequence: TGTGCCAGCAGCGCCCCCGGCCTAGGGTACGAGCAGTACTTC.

In this sample, this clonotype turned up once. The chain couples TRBV20-1 to TRBJ2-1; 8 bases are a match to TRBD2. Germline V gene sequence: CDR1 DFQATT, CDR2 SNEGSKA (reference sequence). J lost 9 bases, V lost 5 bases, and 3 bases had no gene match. The CDR3 loop spans 11 amino acids. This CDR3 reads CSAEAGVEQFF. For the CDR3, the DNA is TGCAGTGCTGAAGCGGGGGTTGAGCAGTTCTTC.

This clonotype was seen repeatedly, ten times or more. The rearrangement joins TRBV7-3 to TRBJ2-3, with a tentative D call TRBD2 (6 bases). V was pared by 4 bases and J by 1 base, with 9 bases between. This CDR3 spans 14 amino acids. Germline CDR1 is SGHTA and CDR2 is FQGTGA. This chain's CDR3 is CASSSGEGTDTQYF. The CDR3 DNA follows: TGTGCCAGCAGCTCCGGGGAGGGCACAGATACGCAGTATTTT.

The chain links TRBV11-3 to TRBJ2-3; D might be TRBD2 (6 bases). CDR3 length: 16 residues. V gave up 5 bases and J gave up 4 bases, with 19 bases separating them. The germline gives CDR1 SGHNT, CDR2 YENEEA. The DNA for the CDR3 is TGTGCCAGCAGCCTGGGACTCGACGGTGGTTCAGATACGCAGTATTTT. Its translation: CASSLGLDGGSDTQYF.

This clonotype was seen more than once but under ten times. V and J are TRBV20-1 and TRBJ2-7, with D perhaps TRBD1 or TRBD2 (6 bases each). Germline V gives CDR1 DFQATT, CDR2 SNEGSKA (reference sequence). Trimming left V 4 bases short and J 1 base short, with 11 bases between. The CDR3 extends over 13 amino acids. In DNA form, the CDR3 reads TGCAGTGCTATCCCGGGGGCGTCCTACGAGCAGTACTTC. Protein sequence: CSAIPGASYEQYF.

A remark on this clonotype: The junction differs from germline at one of its ends, possibly a read error. The chain is built from TRBV12-3 or TRBV12-4 and TRBJ1-4, with D perhaps matching TRBD1 (6 bases). The length of the CDR3 is 15 residues. CDR3 bases: TGTGCCAGCAGCAGCCAGGGGTTAACTAATGTAAAACTGTTTTTT. It encodes CASSSQGLTNVKLFF.

V is TRBV4-3 and J is TRBJ2-2; D unclear. Germline lookup yields CDR1 LGHNA and CDR2 YSLEER. With 2 bases removed from V and 4 bases from J, the gap between germline ends came to 8 bases. CDR3 length: 14 amino acids. This chain's CDR3 is CASSQRLLTGELFF. The CDR3 DNA reads TGCGCCAGCAGCCAAAGACTCCTCACCGGGGAGCTGTTTTTT.

The chain couples TRBV3-1 to TRBJ2-1, with D possibly matching TRBD2 (5 bases). CDR1 is LGHDT and CDR2 is YNNKEL in the germline V gene (reference sequence). V gave up 3 bases and J gave up 0 bases, with 15 bases separating them. The CDR3 is 17 residues long. This CDR3 reads CASSHPVGSSSYNEQFF. In nucleotides, the CDR3 is TGTGCCAGCAGCCATCCCGTGGGGAGCAGCTCCTACAATGAGCAGTTCTTC.

The chain links TRBV6-2 or TRBV6-3 to TRBJ2-1, with 13 bases lining up with TRBD2. CDR1 and CDR2 from the germline V gene are MNHEY and SVGEGT. This CDR3 comprises 15 residues. Trimming took 6 bases from V and 9 from J; bases not matched to a gene: 8. CDR3 region: CASRKWTSGSTEQFF. As DNA, the CDR3 is TGTGCCAGCAGAAAGTGGACTAGCGGGAGCACTGAGCAGTTCTTC.

This clonotype was recorded only once. The chain joins TRBV7-2 to TRBJ2-1; 9 bases align to TRBD2. V lost 5 bases and J lost 7; bases outside the gene matches: 3. Germline V lookup: CDR1 SGHTA, CDR2 FQGNSA. This CDR3 spans 13 amino acids. Here the CDR3 DNA reads TGTACCAGCAGCCCTAGCGGGACAAATGAGCAGTTCTTC. As protein: CTSSPSGTNEQFF.

The V gene is TRBV7-9, the J gene TRBJ1-5; no firm D call. CDR3 length: 15 residues. CDR1 and CDR2 from the germline V gene are SEHNR and FQNEAQ (reference sequence). Trimming removed 5 bases at V and 6 bases at J, with 17 bases between. The CDR3 nucleotides are TGTGCCAGCAGCCGATCGAATGAAGGGTTTCAGCCCCAGCATTTT. Amino acids: CASSRSNEGFQPQHF.